This T cell receptor beta chain was sequenced during a study of post-analysis software for immune sequencing data. The overall study: Disease courses included relapsing-remitting, secondary progressive and progressive-relapsing multiple sclerosis.

CDR3 size: 12 residues. Germline CDR1 and CDR2: DFQATT and SNEGSKA (reference sequence). V was cut by 6 bases and J by 1 base, with 10 bases left in between. Concerning this clonotype itself: Antigen: not known.

Included in the TCR beta cDNA libraries were unique molecular identifiers. Each sample of roughly 0.9 to 10 million input T cells yielded 500,000 or so cDNA molecules, so each molecule approximated one T cell. One entry per CDR3 protein, called by TCRdb with MiXCR from the PCR reads. The table records about 380,000 distinct CDR3 sequences, 30% to 45% of them present only once. Study results and limitations: Same-batch samples co-clustered strongly by F measure. Multiple sclerosis patients had significantly lower normalized Chao1 diversity than controls. TRBV5-6, TRBV5-1 and TRBV20-1 belonged to a set of roughly 5 TRBV segments that were more frequent in patients than controls.

This sequence joins TRBV20-1 and TRBJ2-7, with D possibly matching TRBD1 (6 bases). The receptor's source is a girl between 10 and 17 years old with multiple sclerosis. Sequences were obtained from blood. DNA of the CDR3: TGCAGTGCAAACAGGGTATCCTACGAGCAGTACTTC. It yields the protein CSANRVSYEQYF.